These 27 T cell receptor beta chains came from one sample sequenced in a study of Ad26.COV2.S vaccination and SARS-CoV-2 variants. As to treatment: roughly 18 received Ad26.COV2.S at low or high dose, single or two shots; 5 received placebo; per-sample allocation not given. Sampling was performed 63 days after the first vaccine or placebo injection. The method was immunoSEQ multiplex PCR; TCRdb's version includes in-frame clones alone and lacks a portion of them. The table records a few hundred thousand clones, approximately 87% of them present only once. Sequenced here: peripheral blood, sampled in a trial of Ad26.COV2.S vaccine versus placebo. Receptors originate from a person aged 18 to 65 who received the Ad26.COV2.S COVID-19 vaccine or a placebo.

The chain uses TRBV7-2 and TRBJ2-7; 7 positions agree with TRBD2. The CDR3 runs to 13 residues. Germline trimming cut 0 bases from V and 4 bases from J; bases unmatched to any gene: 0. Per germline, CDR1 SGHTA and CDR2 FQGNSA. CDR3 protein: CASSLAGGYEQYF. In DNA form, the CDR3 reads TGTGCCAGCAGCTTAGCGGGAGGGTACGAGCAGTACTTC.

DNA for the CDR3: TGTGCCAGCACGGGAACGAACCCCGGGAATGAGCAGTTCTTC. This translates into CASTGTNPGNEQFF. The J gene is TRBJ2-1, the V gene TRBV2, with D maybe TRBD2 (5 bases). From germline, CDR1 is SNHLY and CDR2 FYNNEI. Trimming stripped 7 bases from V and 7 bases from J, with 17 bases between. CDR3 length: 14 amino acids.

The chain employs TRBV3-1 (or the pseudogene TRBV3-2) and TRBJ2-2; D uncertain. The CDR3 is 16 residues long. Germline CDR1 reads LGHDT; CDR2 reads YNNKEL (reference sequence). V was pared by 0 bases and J by 4 bases, with 12 bases between. The CDR3 DNA reads TGTGCCAGCAGCCAAGATTTAAGCAGCCCCACCGGGGAGCTGTTTTTT. This translates into CASSQDLSSPTGELFF.

The chain combines TRBV14 with TRBJ2-2; D is unclear. Trimming pared 8 bases from V and 0 bases from J, leaving 13 bases between. CDR3 length equals 15 residues. Looked up from germline, CDR1 is SGHDN and CDR2 is FVKESK. CDR3 loop: CASRETQSNTGELFF. The CDR3 nucleotides read TGTGCCAGCCGAGAGACGCAGTCGAACACCGGGGAGCTGTTTTTT.

V is TRBV6-4 and J is TRBJ2-3; 7 bases match TRBD2. V gave up 2 bases and J gave up 3 bases; unmatched junction bases: 2. Germline CDR1 reads MRHNA; CDR2 reads SNTAGT. The CDR3 consists of 14 residues. CDR3 bases: TGTGCCAGCAGTGACGGGGGGGGTACAGATACGCAGTATTTT. Its translation: CASSDGGGTDTQYF.

This sequence joins TRBV5-6 and TRBJ2-2, with no clear D. CDR1 is SGHDT and CDR2 is YYEEEE in the germline V gene. Trimming removed 3 bases at V and 0 bases at J, with 9 bases between. This CDR3 is built from 15 residues. Here the CDR3 reads CASSSGTTNTGELFF. The CDR3 DNA sequence: TGTGCCAGCAGCTCCGGTACAACGAACACCGGGGAGCTGTTTTTT.

V usage is TRBV5-1 and J usage is TRBJ2-7, with 9 bases matching TRBD2. This CDR3 contains 14 residues. Trimming took 2 bases from V and 2 from J; bases not matched to a gene: 2. The V gene's germline CDR1 is SGHRS and CDR2 YFSETQ. Written as DNA, the CDR3 is TGCGCCAGCAGCTTTAGCGGGAGCACCTACGAGCAGTACTTC. It yields the protein CASSFSGSTYEQYF.

The chain employs TRBV30 and TRBJ2-7, with D tentatively TRBD1 (6 bases). V was pared by 0 bases and J by 9 bases, with 21 bases between. This CDR3 has 15 residues. CDR1 is GTSNPN and CDR2 is SVGIG in the germline V gene (reference sequence). DNA of the CDR3: TGTGCCTGGAGTGTACTTGGACAGATCCCCTCCGGGCAGTACTTC. This sequence encodes CAWSVLGQIPSGQYF.

This clone was seen only a few times. V usage is TRBV18 and J usage is TRBJ1-1, with a possible D match to TRBD1 (5 bases). The CDR3 consists of 13 residues. Trimming cost V 3 bases and J 3 bases, with 8 bases left between them. Germline V CDR1 and CDR2: KGHSH, LQKENI. This CDR3 reads CASSPSRDTEAFF. The CDR3 DNA reads as TGTGCCAGCTCACCTTCCAGGGACACTGAAGCTTTCTTT. Complete variable domain (other parts from reference TRBV18 and TRBJ1-1): NAGVMQNPRHLVRRRGQEARLRCSPMKGHSHVYWYRQLPEEGLKFMVYLQKENIIDESGMPKERFSAEFPKEGPSILRIQQVVRGDSAAYFCASSPSRDTEAFFGQGTRLTVV.

The rearrangement links TRBV28 to TRBJ2-4, with D tentatively TRBD1 or TRBD2 (5 bases each). Trimming removed 8 bases at V and 8 bases at J, with 13 bases between. The length of the CDR3 is 12 residues. The germline CDR1 and CDR2 sequences are MDHEN and SYDVKM. CDR3 region: CASGDHGYIQYF. In DNA, the CDR3 is TGTGCCAGCGGGGACCATGGCTACATTCAGTACTTC.

The chain combines TRBV4-2 with TRBJ2-5, with a weak D call TRBD2 (6 bases). The V end lost 0 bases, the J end lost 4 bases, and 15 bases lay between the germline ends. CDR1 and CDR2 (germline): LGHNA, YNFKEQ. The CDR3 is 16 residues long. This CDR3 reads CASSQERTGVRETQYF. CDR3 in DNA: TGTGCCAGCAGCCAAGAACGGACGGGAGTCCGAGAGACCCAGTACTTC.

This clone was seen a single time. The genes are TRBV6-6 and TRBJ2-7; D is perhaps TRBD1 (6 bases). The length of the CDR3 is 13 residues. Trimming left V 6 bases short and J 1 base short, with 10 bases between. Germline V gives CDR1 MNHNY, CDR2 SVGAGI (reference sequence). The CDR3, as DNA: TGTGCCAGCAGACCTGGACAGTCCTACGAGCAGTACTTC. Its protein product is CASRPGQSYEQYF.

This clone turned up a few times. This rearrangement joins TRBV2 to TRBJ2-3; the D is unclear. The CDR3 covers 12 residues. Deletions cut 7 bases from V and 0 bases from J, with 5 bases between. In germline, CDR1 is SNHLY, CDR2 FYNNEI. The CDR3 sequence is CASTPSTDTQYF. CDR3 sequence (DNA): TGTGCCAGCACCCCTAGCACAGATACGCAGTATTTT.

The V call is TRBV10-2, the J call TRBJ2-7; D gene unclear. There are 17 residues in the CDR3. V lost 1 base and J 5 bases, leaving 21 bases between the germline ends. Germline V CDR1 and CDR2: WSHSY, SAAADI. The CDR3 protein is CASSEFPLTTVSHEQYF. The CDR3 region has the DNA TGCGCCAGCAGTGAGTTCCCTCTCACCACGGTTAGCCACGAGCAGTACTTC.

This chain uses TRBV27 with TRBJ2-1, with D perhaps matching TRBD2 (5 bases). The length of the CDR3 is 15 residues. Germline assignment: CDR1 MNHEY and CDR2 SMNVEV (reference sequence). Trimming took 1 base from V and 0 from J, leaving 7 bases between them. This CDR3 reads CASSLYGISYNEQFF. Here the CDR3 DNA reads TGTGCCAGCAGTTTATACGGGATCTCCTACAATGAGCAGTTCTTC.

The rearrangement joins TRBV30 to TRBJ2-7, with D perhaps TRBD1 (5 bases). This CDR3 is built from 12 residues. V lost 4 bases, J lost 5 bases, and 12 bases lay in between. Germline values: CDR1 GTSNPN, CDR2 SVGIG (reference sequence). The CDR3 region has the DNA TGTGCCTGGAACGAAGGGGTCCACGAGCAGTACTTC. It is translated as CAWNEGVHEQYF.

This clone has a single count. The V and J genes are TRBV5-1 and TRBJ1-2; TRBD1 might be the D (5 bases). Germline assignment: CDR1 SGHRS and CDR2 YFSETQ. V was trimmed by 1 base and J by 0 bases, leaving 16 bases between them. The CDR3 is 17 residues long. This chain's CDR3 is CASSLSFDRRANYGYTF. The CDR3, as DNA: TGCGCCAGCAGCTTGTCCTTTGACAGACGAGCTAACTATGGCTACACCTTC.

This rearrangement joins TRBV28 to TRBJ1-2; 7 positions agree with TRBD1. Germline V lookup: CDR1 MDHEN, CDR2 SYDVKM. The J segment lost 3 bases and the V segment lost 6 bases, leaving 7 bases of the junction unmatched. The CDR3 is made up of 14 amino acids. CDR3 sequence reads: CASSNPGTDYGYTF. In DNA, the CDR3 is TGTGCCAGCAGCAACCCCGGGACAGACTATGGCTACACCTTC.

The chain links TRBV7-8 to TRBJ2-1; D is unclear. The V end was cut by 0 bases, the J end by 6 bases, with 9 bases between. CDR1 SGHVS and CDR2 FQNEAQ come from the germline V gene. The length of the CDR3 is 14 residues. CDR3 amino acids: CASSLAPPSNEQFF. CDR3 coding DNA: TGTGCCAGCAGCTTAGCCCCGCCTAGCAATGAGCAGTTCTTC.

The rearrangement links TRBV20-1 to TRBJ1-5, with TRBD1 matching over 7 bases. The germline gives CDR1 DFQATT, CDR2 SNEGSKA (reference sequence). The trim removed 3 bases at V and 0 bases at J, leaving 5 bases unmatched. This CDR3 contains 15 residues. CDR3 region: CSASTTGYSNQPQHF. CDR3 DNA sequence: TGCAGTGCTAGTACGACAGGGTATAGCAATCAGCCCCAGCATTTT.

V usage is TRBV23-1 and J usage is TRBJ2-1, with 10 bases lining up with TRBD2. TRBV23-1 is an open reading frame, and its role is uncertain. The CDR3 contains 16 residues. V gave up 4 bases and J gave up 10 bases; unmatched junction bases: 13. CDR3 coding DNA: TGCGCCAGCAGTCTCAAACGGGGAGCGGGGGGGGTCGAGCAGTTCTTC. Translated: CASSLKRGAGGVEQFF.

This chain joins TRBV14 and TRBJ1-4; possible D gene TRBD1, 6 bases. V gave up 1 base and J gave up 8 bases, with 8 bases separating them. From germline, CDR1 is SGHDN and CDR2 FVKESK. There are 13 residues in the CDR3. CDR3 in DNA: TGTGCCAGCAGCCAAGTTACAGGGGAAAAACTGTTTTTT. It is translated as CASSQVTGEKLFF. The variable domain in full, with the rest retrieved from reference TRBV14 and TRBJ1-4, is EAGVTQFPSHSVIEKGQTVTLRCDPISGHDNLYWYRRVMGKEIKFLLHFVKESKQDESGMPNNRFLAERTGGTYSTLKVQPAELEDSGVYFCASSQVTGEKLFFGSGTQLSVL.

Concerning this clone: Other DNA sequences in this sample translate to the same CDR3. This chain links TRBV18 with TRBJ1-5, with TRBD1 identical over 10 bases. The V and J ends lost 6 bases and 4 bases, in that order; junction bases with no gene match: 3. Germline loops: CDR1 KGHSH, CDR2 LQKENI. The CDR3 is 14 amino acids. CDR3 sequence reads: CASSPGQGNQPQHF. The CDR3 nucleotides are TGTGCCAGCTCGCCGGGACAGGGGAATCAGCCCCAGCATTTT.

This chain links TRBV19 with TRBJ1-1; D possibly corresponds to TRBD1 (5 bases). Trimming removed 4 bases at V and 3 bases at J, with 12 bases between. The germline V gene has CDR1 LNHDA and CDR2 SQIVND (reference sequence). This CDR3 spans 14 amino acids. CDR3 DNA: TGTGCCAGTAGTAATTTATGGGGGGACACTGAAGCTTTCTTT. Its protein product is CASSNLWGDTEAFF. Full variable domain (rest looked up from reference TRBV19 and TRBJ1-1): DGGITQSPKYLFRKEGQNVTLSCEQNLNHDAMYWYRQDPGQGLRLIYYSQIVNDFQKGDIAEGYSVSREKKESFPLTVTSAQKNPTAFYLCASSNLWGDTEAFFGQGTRLTVV.

V and J are TRBV11-2 and TRBJ2-3; 10 bases fit TRBD2. This CDR3 region has 16 residues. J gave up 7 bases and V 4 bases, and 11 bases lay outside the gene matches. The V gene's germline CDR1 is SGHAT and CDR2 FQNNGV. CDR3 DNA sequence: TGTGCCAGCAGCTCCATAGCGGGAGGAACACAGAATACGCAGTATTTT. This codes for CASSSIAGGTQNTQYF.

The chain uses TRBV4-2 and TRBJ2-2; 12 nucleotides match TRBD2. V trimming: 0 bases; J trimming: 7 bases; junction bases outside the gene matches: 3. The germline CDR1 and CDR2 sequences are LGHNA and YNFKEQ. The CDR3 covers 16 residues. For the CDR3, the DNA is TGTGCCAGCAGCCAAGATGCTAGCGGGAGGGTCGGGGAGCTGTTTTTT. Translated: CASSQDASGRVGELFF.

DNA of the CDR3: TGTGCCAGTAAATGGGACAGGCAATCAGGAGGCTACACCTTC. It encodes CASKWDRQSGGYTF. This sequence joins TRBV19 and TRBJ1-2; 8 bases are shared with TRBD1. CDR3 length: 14 amino acids. Germline assignment: CDR1 LNHDA and CDR2 SQIVND (reference sequence). Trimming removed 7 bases from V and 8 bases from J; junction bases left unmatched: 12.